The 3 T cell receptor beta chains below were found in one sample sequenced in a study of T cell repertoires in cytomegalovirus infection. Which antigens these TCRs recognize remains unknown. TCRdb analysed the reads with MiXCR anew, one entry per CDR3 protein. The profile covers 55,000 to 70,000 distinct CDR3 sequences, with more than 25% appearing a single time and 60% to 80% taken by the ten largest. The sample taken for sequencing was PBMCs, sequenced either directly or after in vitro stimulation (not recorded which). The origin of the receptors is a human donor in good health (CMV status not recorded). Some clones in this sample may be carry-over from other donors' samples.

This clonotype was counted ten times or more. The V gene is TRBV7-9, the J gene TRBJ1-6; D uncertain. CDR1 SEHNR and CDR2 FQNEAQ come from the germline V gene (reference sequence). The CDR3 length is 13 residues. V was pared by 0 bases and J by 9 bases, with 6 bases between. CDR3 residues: CASSLARRSPLHF. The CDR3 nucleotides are TGTGCCAGCAGCTTAGCGAGGCGTTCACCCCTCCACTTT.

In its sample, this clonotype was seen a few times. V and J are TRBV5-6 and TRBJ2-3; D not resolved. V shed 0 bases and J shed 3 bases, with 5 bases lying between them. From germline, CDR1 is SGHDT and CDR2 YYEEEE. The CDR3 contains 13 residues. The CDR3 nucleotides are TGTGCCAGCAGCTTGGAGTTAACAGATACGCAGTATTTT. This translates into CASSLELTDTQYF.

The CDR3 region is CASSLGGRRTGELFF. As DNA, the CDR3 is TGTGCCAGCAGTTTAGGAGGGCGGAGAACCGGGGAGCTGTTTTTT. This chain links TRBV12-3 or TRBV12-4 with TRBJ2-2, with TRBD2 as a possible D gene (5 bases). The CDR3 covers 15 residues. V dropped 1 base and J dropped 5 bases, with 11 bases sitting between them.